A single sample is the source of the 16 T cell receptor beta chains below, sequenced in a study of blood T cell repertoires in COVID-19. The repertoire was sequenced with immunoSEQ multiplex PCR; TCRdb's copy has only in-frame clones and lacks some. The sample consists of under 400,000 clones, around 90% of them appearing once. Source material: peripheral blood. Every receptor here comes from a man between 18 and 29 years old with active or convalescent COVID-19.

The V and J genes are TRBV7-6 and TRBJ2-1; D possibly corresponds to TRBD1 (5 bases). Between the trimmed V and J ends, which lost 2 bases and 6 bases, there was a span of 14 bases. The CDR3 is 15 residues long. The germline V gene encodes CDR1 SGHVS and CDR2 FNYEAQ. CDR3 nucleotides: TGTGCCAGCAGCTTAATCCAGGGTTTTGCCAATGAGCAGTTCTTC. Its translation is CASSLIQGFANEQFF.

This sequence joins TRBV9 and TRBJ1-3; TRBD1 matches 8 bases. CDR1 SGDLS and CDR2 YYNGEE come from the germline V gene. Germline trimming cut 0 bases from V and 1 base from J; bases unmatched to any gene: 9. This CDR3 region has 18 residues. CDR3 bases: TGTGCCAGCAGCGTAGCTTTGCAGGGGGCATATTCTGGAAACACCATATATTTT. Its protein product is CASSVALQGAYSGNTIYF. Combining the CDR3 with reference TRBV9 and TRBJ1-3 gives the whole variable domain DSGVTQTPKHLITATGQRVTLRCSPRSGDLSVYWYQQSLDQGLQFLIQYYNGEERAKGNILERFSAQQFPDLHSELNLSSLELGDSALYFCASSVALQGAYSGNTIYFGEGSWLTVV.

The J gene is TRBJ1-1, the V gene TRBV19, with D uncertain. The CDR3 contains 14 residues. CDR1 and CDR2 (germline): LNHDA, SQIVND (reference sequence). V was cut by 1 base and J by 0 bases, with 6 bases left in between. CDR3 sequence reads: CASSIGAMNTEAFF. CDR3 coding DNA: TGTGCCAGTAGTATAGGCGCCATGAACACTGAAGCTTTCTTT.

CDR3 loop: CAGAGGGYTEAFF. For the CDR3, the DNA is TGTGCCGGAGCAGGGGGCGGGTACACTGAAGCTTTCTTT. The genes are TRBV28 and TRBJ1-1, with 8 bases that match TRBD1. Germline CDR1 MDHEN, CDR2 SYDVKM. V gave up 11 bases and J gave up 3 bases; unmatched junction bases: 8. The CDR3 runs to 13 residues.

This sequence joins TRBV5-1 and TRBJ2-2; D remains ambiguous. Germline V lookup: CDR1 SGHRS, CDR2 YFSETQ. The CDR3 length is 14 residues. V was shortened by 4 bases and J by 9 bases, with 16 bases between the two germline ends. CDR3: CASSLDGSGWELFF. CDR3 coding DNA: TGCGCCAGCAGCCTCGACGGGTCCGGTTGGGAGCTGTTTTTT.

The rearrangement joins TRBV28 to TRBJ1-5; D remains ambiguous. V lost 6 bases to trimming and J lost 0 bases, with 18 bases between them. This CDR3 is built from 17 residues. Per the germline V gene, CDR1 is MDHEN and CDR2 is SYDVKM. The CDR3 protein is CASSRAVGRDSNQPQHF. CDR3 DNA: TGTGCCAGCAGCCGCGCGGTCGGACGGGATAGCAATCAGCCCCAGCATTTT. The variable domain in full, completed from reference TRBV28 and TRBJ1-5, reads DVKVTQSSRYLVKRTGEKVFLECVQDMDHENMFWYRQDPGLGLRLIYFSYDVKMKEKGDIPEGYSVSREKKERFSLILESASTNQTSMYLCASSRAVGRDSNQPQHFGDGTRLSIL.

This chain connects TRBV6-5 to TRBJ2-1; 10 bases match TRBD1. The CDR3 covers 14 residues. In germline, CDR1 is MNHEY, CDR2 SVGAGI. V was clipped by 6 bases and J by 7 bases; unmatched bases: 6. CDR3 sequence: CASRWTGGKNEQFF. The CDR3 nucleotides are TGTGCCAGCAGATGGACAGGGGGGAAAAATGAGCAGTTCTTC.

The DNA of the CDR3 is TGTGCCAGCAGTTACAAGGGGTTGGTCTACGAGCAGTACTTC. Translating it yields CASSYKGLVYEQYF. The V and J genes are TRBV6-5 and TRBJ2-7, with TRBD1 as a possible D gene (5 bases). Trimming cost V 2 bases and J 3 bases, with 11 bases left between them. Germline V CDR1 and CDR2: MNHEY, SVGAGI. This CDR3 contains 14 residues.

The chain joins TRBV5-5 to TRBJ1-2; a possible D gene is TRBD1 (5 bases). This CDR3 is 13 amino acids long. The V gene's germline CDR1 is SGHKS and CDR2 YYEKEE (reference sequence). The V and J ends lost 4 bases and 3 bases respectively, with 10 bases between them. DNA of the CDR3: TGTGCCAGCAGCGCGGACATTTACTATGGCTACACCTTC. As protein: CASSADIYYGYTF.

This chain links TRBV5-1 with TRBJ1-5; TRBD1 matches at 7 bases. Germline assignment: CDR1 SGHRS and CDR2 YFSETQ. Trimming removed 2 bases from V and 0 bases from J; junction bases left unmatched: 5. The CDR3 covers 16 residues. CDR3 nucleotides: TGCGCCAGCAGCTTTCTGGGACAGTTTAGCAATCAGCCCCAGCATTTT. This sequence encodes CASSFLGQFSNQPQHF.

This clone has just one count. CDR3 DNA: TGTGCCACCAGCCGAAGGACAGGGGGCAAAAACGAGCAGTACTTC. This gives the protein CATSRRTGGKNEQYF. The chain employs TRBV15 and TRBJ2-7; 11 positions agree with TRBD1. Germline V lookup: CDR1 LNHNV, CDR2 YYDKDF (reference sequence). The trim removed 5 bases at V and 5 bases at J, leaving 8 bases unmatched. The CDR3 has 15 residues.

This sequence joins TRBV4-1 and TRBJ1-1; a possible D gene is TRBD1 (5 bases). CDR1 MGHRA and CDR2 YSYEKL come from the germline V gene. Trimming removed 2 bases from V and 7 bases from J, with 8 bases in between. This CDR3 region has 12 residues. Here the CDR3 reads CASSQQGLEAFF. CDR3 coding DNA: TGCGCCAGCAGCCAACAGGGACTTGAAGCTTTCTTT.

The chain uses TRBV5-6 and TRBJ1-2; 8 bases agree with TRBD1. The CDR3 has 15 amino acids. Trimming removed 4 bases from V and 4 bases from J; junction bases left unmatched: 9. Germline V CDR1 and CDR2: SGHDT, YYEEEE. CDR3 nucleotides: TGTGCCAGCAGCCCCCGGGACAGGTTATCCTATGGCTACACCTTC. It is translated as CASSPRDRLSYGYTF.

This sequence joins TRBV11-3 and TRBJ2-2; 7 positions match TRBD1. The CDR3 consists of 14 residues. Per the germline V gene, CDR1 is SGHNT and CDR2 is YENEEA. After removal of 5 bases from V and 6 bases from J, the junction contained 6 bases not matched to a gene. The CDR3 is CASSRQGMPGELFF. The CDR3 DNA reads TGTGCCAGCAGCCGACAGGGTATGCCCGGGGAGCTGTTTTTT.

The chain couples TRBV2 to TRBJ2-1, with 11 bases aligning to TRBD2. The CDR3 extends over 15 amino acids. Germline lookup yields CDR1 SNHLY and CDR2 FYNNEI. J was trimmed by 10 bases and V by 6 bases; bases with no gene match: 11. This CDR3 reads CASSATSGGLGEQFF. Here the CDR3 DNA reads TGTGCCAGCAGCGCTACTAGCGGGGGCCTGGGGGAGCAGTTCTTC.

This sequence joins TRBV27 and TRBJ2-7, with a tentative D call TRBD2 (5 bases). The V and J ends lost 7 bases and 2 bases respectively, with 15 bases between them. Germline V gene sequence: CDR1 MNHEY, CDR2 SMNVEV (reference sequence). The CDR3 is 14 amino acids. As DNA, the CDR3 is TGTGCCAGCAAATCCTCCGGGATAGCCTACGAGCAGTACTTC. Its protein product is CASKSSGIAYEQYF.